In its sample, the clone carrying this TCR beta chain was seen many times. J gave up 7 bases and V 6 bases, and 8 bases lay outside the gene matches. The CDR3 is made up of 14 amino acids. Per germline, CDR1 ENHRY and CDR2 SYGVKD. For TCRbeta, the library was prepared with unique molecular identifiers. From the PCR reads, TCRdb called clonotypes with MiXCR, one entry per CDR3 protein. The profile shows approximately 800,000 distinct CDR3 sequences, 16% of them singletons. The record originates from a study of T-cell reconstitution after alpha-beta-depleted transplantation in children. The clonotype originates from a male patient younger than 18 who had a stem cell transplant for acute lymphoblastic leukemia, so the T cells may come from the graft donor. The sequences come from PBMCs, mostly from graft donor cells, collected 360 days after TCRalphabeta/CD19-depleted stem cell transplant. The V and J genes are TRBV10-3 and TRBJ1-4; 7 bases match TRBD1. The CDR3 sequence is CAISEQGPSEKLFF. In DNA, the CDR3 is TGTGCCATCAGCGAACAGGGGCCTAGTGAAAAACTGTTTTTT.